This TCR beta chain emerged from a study of blood T cell repertoires in COVID-19. The V gene end was trimmed by 5 bases and the J gene end by 6 bases; junction bases not matched to a gene: 10. Germline values: CDR1 MNHEY, CDR2 SMNVEV (reference sequence). The CDR3 is made up of 15 amino acids. Sequencing used immunoSEQ multiplex PCR; TCRdb keeps in-frame clones, though not all of them. The sample lists 350,000 or so clones; 65% to 90% were seen once. This clonotype was sampled from a woman in her thirties or forties with acute COVID-19. The chain combines TRBV27 with TRBJ1-2, with 9 bases identical to TRBD1. Sequencing input: PBMCs or T cells enriched from blood (not recorded which). The chain's CDR3 is CASSPRTGGYHGYTF. The CDR3 DNA reads as TGTGCCAGCAGTCCCAGAACAGGGGGCTATCATGGCTACACCTTC.